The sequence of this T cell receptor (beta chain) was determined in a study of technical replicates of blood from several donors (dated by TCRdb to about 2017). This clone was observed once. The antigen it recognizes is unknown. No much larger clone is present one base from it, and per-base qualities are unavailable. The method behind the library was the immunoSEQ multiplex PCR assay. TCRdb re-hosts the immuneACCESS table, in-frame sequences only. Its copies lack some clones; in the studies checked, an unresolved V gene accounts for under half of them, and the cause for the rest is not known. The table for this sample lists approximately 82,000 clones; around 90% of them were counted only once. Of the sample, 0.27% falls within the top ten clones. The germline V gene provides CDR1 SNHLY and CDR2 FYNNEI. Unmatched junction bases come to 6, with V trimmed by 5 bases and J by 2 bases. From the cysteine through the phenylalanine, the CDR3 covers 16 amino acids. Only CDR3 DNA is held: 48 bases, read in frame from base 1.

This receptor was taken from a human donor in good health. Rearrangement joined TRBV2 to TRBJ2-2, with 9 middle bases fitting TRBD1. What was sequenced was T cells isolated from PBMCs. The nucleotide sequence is TGTGCCAGCAGTCGAACAGGGGGCGCAAACACCGGGGAGCTGTTTTTT. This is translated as CASSRTGGANTGELFF.